Presented here are 8 T cell receptor beta chains from one specimen sequenced in a study of blood T cell repertoires in COVID-19. TCRdb keeps only in-frame clones here, not all; method: immunoSEQ multiplex PCR. Of about 39,000 clones listed, 80% to 90% were seen once; the top ten hold about 24%. Sequenced input: peripheral blood. The receptors were gathered from a man in his fifties or sixties with active or convalescent COVID-19.

The chain couples TRBV28 to TRBJ2-3, with D possibly TRBD2 on 5 matching bases. V shed 6 bases and J shed 5 bases, with 15 bases lying between them. The CDR3 length is 14 residues. Per the germline V gene, CDR1 is MDHEN and CDR2 is SYDVKM. The CDR3 DNA reads TGTGCCAGCAGCCTACTCGGGGTGTTAGATACGCAGTATTTT. Residues: CASSLLGVLDTQYF.

The chain recombines TRBV5-1 with TRBJ2-7, with TRBD1 matching over 10 bases. V was pared by 0 bases and J by 3 bases, with 3 bases of the junction left unmatched. Germline V gene sequence: CDR1 SGHRS, CDR2 YFSETQ. This CDR3 is built from 15 residues. This chain's CDR3 is CASSLGGTGDYEQYF. The CDR3 bases are TGCGCCAGCAGCTTGGGGGGGACAGGGGACTACGAGCAGTACTTC.

The rearrangement joins TRBV7-9 to TRBJ2-2; 7 positions match TRBD1. Trimming at V came to 1 base and at J to 3 bases, leaving 2 bases not matched to a gene. The CDR3 consists of 15 residues. Germline V CDR1 and CDR2: SEHNR, FQNEAQ (reference sequence). CDR3 sequence reads: CASSLGTGHTGELFF. The CDR3 DNA reads TGTGCCAGCAGCTTAGGGACAGGACACACCGGGGAGCTGTTTTTT.

This clone has only a few counts. This chain connects TRBV7-9 to TRBJ2-6, with 7 positions matching TRBD1. The germline V gene encodes CDR1 SEHNR and CDR2 FQNEAQ (reference sequence). This CDR3 spans 17 amino acids. V shed 5 bases, J shed 2 bases, and the junction held 9 bases outside the gene matches. The CDR3 nucleotides are TGTGCCAGCAGCCTACTTTCAGACAGGGCTGGGGCCAACGTCCTGACTTTC. It specifies CASSLLSDRAGANVLTF.

The V and J genes are TRBV24-1 and TRBJ2-1; D is possibly TRBD2 (7 bases). The CDR3 is made up of 16 amino acids. The V gene's germline CDR1 is KGHDR and CDR2 SFDVKD. V gave up 1 base and J gave up 5 bases, with 14 bases separating them. CDR3: CATSDLEGGPHNEQFF. CDR3 DNA: TGTGCCACCAGTGATTTAGAGGGGGGGCCCCACAATGAGCAGTTCTTC.

V gene TRBV5-1 combines with J gene TRBJ2-3; TRBD2 might be the D (5 bases). CDR1 and CDR2 from the germline V gene are SGHRS and YFSETQ. The CDR3 loop spans 16 amino acids. Trimming removed 1 base at V and 6 bases at J, with 18 bases between. The CDR3 loop is CASSLFGVSRRDTQYF. CDR3 DNA sequence: TGCGCCAGCAGCTTGTTCGGGGTGTCTCGACGGGATACGCAGTATTTT.

This clone turned up a few times. The chain has TRBV28 and TRBJ2-7; 9 nucleotides line up with TRBD2. J lost 0 bases, V lost 6 bases, and 6 bases had no gene match. CDR1 is MDHEN, CDR2 SYDVKM, per germline. The CDR3 loop spans 15 amino acids. For the CDR3, the DNA is TGTGCCAGCAGCAGGTCTAGCGGGGCCTCCTACGAGCAGTACGTC. Its protein is CASSRSSGASYEQYV.

The chain uses TRBV7-6 and TRBJ1-1, with D tentatively TRBD1 (6 bases). The CDR3 totals 18 residues. Germline V gene lookup returns CDR1 SGHVS and CDR2 FNYEAQ. The V and J ends lost 3 bases and 0 bases respectively, with 20 bases between them. The CDR3 loop reads CASSLVGGAPSLNTEAFF. For the CDR3, the DNA is TGTGCCAGCAGCTTGGTGGGGGGGGCCCCTTCCCTGAACACTGAAGCTTTCTTT.